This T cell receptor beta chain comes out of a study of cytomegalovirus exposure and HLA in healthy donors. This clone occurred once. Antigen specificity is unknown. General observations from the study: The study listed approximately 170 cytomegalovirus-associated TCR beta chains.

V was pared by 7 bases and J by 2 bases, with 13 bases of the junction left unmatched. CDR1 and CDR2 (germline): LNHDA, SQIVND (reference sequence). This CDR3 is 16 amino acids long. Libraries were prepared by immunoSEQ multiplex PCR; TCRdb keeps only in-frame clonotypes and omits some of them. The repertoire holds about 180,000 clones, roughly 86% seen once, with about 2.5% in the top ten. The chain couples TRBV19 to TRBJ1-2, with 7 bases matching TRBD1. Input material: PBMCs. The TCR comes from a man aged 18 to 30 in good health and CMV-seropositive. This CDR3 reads CASTPSAGTANYGYTF. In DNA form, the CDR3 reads TGTGCCAGTACCCCGTCCGCCGGGACAGCCAACTATGGCTACACCTTC.